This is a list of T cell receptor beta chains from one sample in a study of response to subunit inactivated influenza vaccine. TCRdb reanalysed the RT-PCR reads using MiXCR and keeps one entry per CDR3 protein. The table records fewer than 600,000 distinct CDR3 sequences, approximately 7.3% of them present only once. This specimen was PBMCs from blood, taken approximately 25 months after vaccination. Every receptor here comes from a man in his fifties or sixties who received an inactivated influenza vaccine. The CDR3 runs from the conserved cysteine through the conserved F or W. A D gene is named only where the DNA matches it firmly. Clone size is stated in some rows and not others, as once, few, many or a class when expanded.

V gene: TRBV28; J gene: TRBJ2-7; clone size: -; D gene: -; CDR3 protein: CASSLRSPWSYEQYF; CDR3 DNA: TGTGCCAGCAGTTTGCGGAGCCCATGGTCCTACGAGCAGTACTTC
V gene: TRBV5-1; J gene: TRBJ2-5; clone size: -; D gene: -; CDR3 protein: CASSPAGERETQYF; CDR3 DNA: TGCGCCAGCAGCCCAGCGGGTGAGAGGGAGACCCAGTACTTC
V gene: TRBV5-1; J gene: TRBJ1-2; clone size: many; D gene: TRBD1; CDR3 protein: CASSTQGDRGYGYTF; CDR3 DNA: TGCGCCAGCAGCACCCAGGGGGACAGGGGATATGGCTACACCTTC
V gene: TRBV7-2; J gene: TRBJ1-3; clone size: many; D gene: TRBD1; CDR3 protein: CASSPDRGGGNTIYF; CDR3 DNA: TGTGCCAGCAGCCCGGACAGGGGAGGTGGAAACACCATATATTTT
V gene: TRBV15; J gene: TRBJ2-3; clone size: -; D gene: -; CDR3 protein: CATSTESGPGTDTQYF; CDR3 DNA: TGTGCCACCAGCACAGAGAGCGGACCGGGCACAGATACGCAGTATTTT
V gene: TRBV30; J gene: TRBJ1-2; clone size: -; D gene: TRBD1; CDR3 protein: CAWGGQGNYGYTF; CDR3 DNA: TGTGCCTGGGGCGGACAGGGCAACTATGGCTACACCTTC
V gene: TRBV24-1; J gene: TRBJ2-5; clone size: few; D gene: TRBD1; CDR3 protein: CATSDWGQGARETQYF; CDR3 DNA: TGTGCCACCAGTGATTGGGGACAGGGGGCTCGCGAGACCCAGTACTTC
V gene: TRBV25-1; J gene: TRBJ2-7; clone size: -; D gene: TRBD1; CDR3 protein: CASQDRVEYEQYF; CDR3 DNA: TGTGCCAGCCAAGACAGGGTAGAATACGAGCAGTACTTC
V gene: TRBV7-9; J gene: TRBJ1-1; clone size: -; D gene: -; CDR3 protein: CASSTTRRPNTEAFF; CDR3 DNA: TGTGCCAGCAGCACTACCAGGCGCCCGAACACTGAAGCTTTCTTT
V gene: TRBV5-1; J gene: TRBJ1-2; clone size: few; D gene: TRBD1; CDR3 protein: CASSPTGWNYGYTF; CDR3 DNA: TGCGCCAGCAGCCCGACAGGGTGGAACTATGGCTACACCTTC
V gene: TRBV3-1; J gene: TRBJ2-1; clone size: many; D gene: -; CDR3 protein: CASSQDGDRFSQLEQFF; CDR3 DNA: TGTGCCAGCAGCCAAGATGGAGACAGGTTTTCCCAATTAGAGCAGTTCTTC
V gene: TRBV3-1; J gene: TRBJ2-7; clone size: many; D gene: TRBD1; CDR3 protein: CASSQGAGGYYEQYF; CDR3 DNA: TGTGCCAGCAGCCAAGGGGCAGGGGGTTACTACGAGCAGTACTTC
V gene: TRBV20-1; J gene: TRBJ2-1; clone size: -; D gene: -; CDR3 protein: CSAIRGPYNEPEFF; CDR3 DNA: TGCAGTGCGATCCGGGGGCCCTACAATGAGCCGGAGTTCTTC